The rows below give T cell receptor beta chains drawn from one sample of a study of T cells after yellow fever vaccination. TCRdb processed the 5' RACE reads anew with MiXCR; each CDR3 protein has one entry. The data show around 72,000 distinct CDR3 sequences, approximately 7.3% seen once. The specimen comprised CD8+ T cells sorted from PBMCs, sampled approximately 11 days after the first yellow fever vaccination. The receptors were sampled from a man younger than 35 who received the YFV17D yellow fever vaccine. CDR3s include the opening cysteine and the closing phenylalanine or tryptophan. A D gene is named only where the DNA matches it firmly. Some rows have no size entry. The others give once, few or many, or a class for an expanded clone.

clone_size	d_call	v_call	j_call	cdr3_aa	cdr3_nt
few	TRBD2	TRBV4-1	TRBJ2-3	CASSQILAGGTSTDTQYF	TGCGCCAGCAGCCAGATACTAGCGGGGGGAACGAGCACAGATACGCAGTATTTT
few	TRBD1	TRBV27	TRBJ1-5	CASSPTGYGNQPQHF	TGTGCCAGCAGCCCGACAGGGTATGGGAATCAGCCCCAGCATTTT
many	TRBD1	TRBV5-5	TRBJ1-1	CASTPRDREIGTEAFF	TGTGCCAGCACCCCTCGGGACAGGGAGATAGGCACTGAAGCTTTCTTT
NA	NA	TRBV6-2/TRBV6-3	TRBJ2-1	CASSYGEDYHNEQFF	TGTGCCAGCAGTTACGGGGAAGATTACCACAATGAGCAGTTCTTC
few	NA	TRBV20-1	TRBJ1-5	CSATILGNQPQHF	TGCAGTGCTACGATATTGGGGAATCAGCCCCAGCATTTT
NA	NA	TRBV1	TRBJ2-7	CTSTPCARPEQYF	TGCACCAGCACCCCATGTGCAAGACCCGAGCAGTACTTC
many	NA	TRBV7-9	TRBJ2-2	CASSHSDTGIYTGELFF	TGTGCCAGCAGCCACTCCGATACAGGGATCTACACCGGGGAGCTGTTTTTT
few	NA	TRBV7-2	TRBJ2-3	CASSWGAGTPLDTQYF	TGTGCCAGCAGTTGGGGAGCGGGGACACCACTAGATACGCAGTATTTT
NA	TRBD1	TRBV11-3	TRBJ1-4	CASSFFTDRGGEKLFF	TGTGCCAGCAGCTTCTTTACGGACAGGGGGGGGGAAAAACTGTTTTTT
many	NA	TRBV9	TRBJ1-1	CASSPGETEAFF	TGTGCCAGCAGCCCAGGGGAAACTGAAGCTTTCTTT
medium-sized	TRBD2	TRBV6-5	TRBJ2-1	CASSWGVAGHNEQFF	TGTGCCAGCAGTTGGGGGGTAGCGGGCCACAATGAGCAGTTCTTC
many	NA	TRBV7-9	TRBJ2-2	CASRTTGELFF	TGTGCCAGCAGAACTACCGGGGAGCTGTTTTTT
few	TRBD1	TRBV12-3/TRBV12-4	TRBJ1-1	CASSPLGQGNTEAFF	TGTGCCAGCAGCCCACTCGGACAGGGGAACACTGAAGCTTTCTTT
NA	TRBD1	TRBV4-3	TRBJ1-4	CASSQEDRGNEKLFF	TGCGCCAGCAGCCAAGAGGACAGGGGAAATGAAAAACTGTTTTTT
many	TRBD1	TRBV27	TRBJ2-5	CASSPSPGGQETQYF	TGTGCCAGCAGTCCATCCCCAGGGGGCCAAGAGACCCAGTACTTC
few	NA	TRBV18	TRBJ2-4	CASSPGGHNLGKNIQYF	TGTGCCAGCTCACCAGGGGGGCATAACCTCGGCAAAAACATTCAGTACTTC
many	NA	TRBV19	TRBJ1-1	CASSILAVNTEAFF	TGTGCCAGTAGTATATTAGCGGTGAACACTGAAGCTTTCTTT
many	TRBD1	TRBV28	TRBJ2-2	CASRTGGSDTGELFF	TGTGCCAGCAGGACAGGGGGCAGCGACACCGGGGAGCTGTTTTTT
many	NA	TRBV7-3	TRBJ2-3	CASSLGLGGASTDTQYF	TGTGCCAGCAGCTTAGGGCTTGGGGGGGCCAGCACAGATACGCAGTATTTT
many	TRBD1	TRBV5-6	TRBJ1-1	CASSGTGALNTEAFF	TGTGCCAGCAGCGGGACAGGGGCCTTGAACACTGAAGCTTTCTTT
many	NA	TRBV7-2	TRBJ1-5	CASSFTGPNQPQHF	TGTGCCAGCAGCTTTACAGGGCCTAATCAGCCCCAGCATTTT
many	NA	TRBV15	TRBJ1-1	CATSRGRTVNTEAFF	TGTGCCACCAGCAGAGGAAGGACGGTGAACACTGAAGCTTTCTTT
many	NA	TRBV28	TRBJ2-2	CASRFTGELFF	TGTGCCAGCAGGTTCACCGGGGAGCTGTTTTTT
few	NA	TRBV4-2	TRBJ2-3	CASSQDAPDSTASTDTQYF	TGTGCCAGCAGCCAAGATGCCCCCGACTCCACAGCCAGCACAGATACGCAGTATTTT
many	NA	TRBV20-1	TRBJ2-1	CSASQAKAYNEQFF	TGCAGTGCTAGCCAAGCGAAAGCCTACAATGAGCAGTTCTTC
many	NA	TRBV11-2	TRBJ2-3	CASSRRGGSLTDTQYF	TGTGCCAGCAGCCGACGAGGTGGCTCGCTCACAGATACGCAGTATTTT
many	NA	TRBV11-2	TRBJ2-3	CASSHDTITQYF	TGTGCCAGCAGCCATGACACTATTACGCAGTATTTT
NA	NA	TRBV20-1	TRBJ2-7	CSARVRGTYEQYF	TGCAGTGCTAGAGTGCGGGGAACCTACGAGCAGTACTTC
few	TRBD1	TRBV12-3/TRBV12-4	TRBJ2-3	CASSFWDRGSDTQYF	TGTGCCAGCAGTTTCTGGGACAGGGGTTCAGATACGCAGTATTTT